The 30 T cell receptor beta chains below were found in one sample sequenced in a study of blood T cell repertoires in COVID-19. Sequenced by immunoSEQ multiplex PCR; TCRdb stores in-frame clones only, minus some. Here the sample spans 150,000 to 200,000 clones, about 78% being singletons. Specimen: PBMCs or T cells enriched from blood (not recorded which). These receptors all stem from a woman aged 45 to 65 who had recovered from COVID-19.

The genes are TRBV3-1 (or the pseudogene TRBV3-2) and TRBJ2-5; D might be TRBD2 (5 bases). Germline CDR1 reads LGHDT; CDR2 reads YNNKEL (reference sequence). The CDR3 covers 14 residues. V was clipped by 4 bases and J by 0 bases, with 9 bases between them. CDR3 nucleotides: TGTGCCAGCAGCCGAACCGGGAACCAAGAGACCCAGTACTTC. This encodes CASSRTGNQETQYF.

This chain joins TRBV7-2 and TRBJ1-3; 9 nucleotides align to TRBD1. The trim removed 5 bases at V and 3 bases at J, leaving 14 bases unmatched. Germline CDR1 SGHTA, CDR2 FQGNSA. CDR3 length: 18 amino acids. Here the CDR3 reads CASSPRGTGLVGGNTIYF. The CDR3 DNA reads as TGTGCCAGCAGCCCCCGTGGGACAGGGCTTGTTGGTGGAAACACCATATATTTT.

The chain is built from TRBV9 and TRBJ2-2, with TRBD2 matching over 10 bases. This CDR3 spans 16 amino acids. V gave up 2 bases and J gave up 8 bases; unmatched junction bases: 9. Germline values: CDR1 SGDLS, CDR2 YYNGEE. This CDR3 is CASSVAPSGRIGELFF. As DNA, the CDR3 is TGTGCCAGCAGCGTCGCCCCTAGCGGGAGAATAGGGGAGCTGTTTTTT.

The chain uses TRBV3-1 (or the pseudogene TRBV3-2) and TRBJ2-6; maybe TRBD2 (6 bases). Germline V gives CDR1 LGHDT, CDR2 YNNKEL (reference sequence). The CDR3 is 17 amino acids. Trimming removed 4 bases at V and 0 bases at J, with 13 bases between. The CDR3 loop is CASSPIREVSGANVLTF. CDR3 coding DNA: TGTGCCAGCAGCCCTATTAGGGAGGTCTCTGGGGCCAACGTCCTGACTTTC.

The chain joins TRBV4-2 to TRBJ2-1; D is perhaps TRBD2 (6 bases). Germline loops: CDR1 LGHNA, CDR2 YNFKEQ. V shed 4 bases and J shed 2 bases, with 18 bases lying between them. The CDR3 has 17 residues. The CDR3 DNA reads TGTGCCAGCAGCCCTTCCGGGACTTATAAAACCTACAATGAGCAGTTCTTC. It is translated as CASSPSGTYKTYNEQFF.

This chain uses TRBV2 with TRBJ1-4; D unclear. The CDR3 length is 15 residues. Germline V gene data show CDR1 as SNHLY and CDR2 as FYNNEI. V lost 1 base and J 3 bases, leaving 9 bases between the germline ends. This CDR3 reads CASSEGSPSNEKLFF. The CDR3 nucleotides read TGTGCCAGCAGTGAAGGCAGTCCTTCTAATGAAAAACTGTTTTTT.

A word on this clone: Other DNA sequences within the sample encode an identical CDR3. The gene calls are TRBV12-3 or TRBV12-4 and TRBJ2-2; D gene uncertain. Trimming stripped 4 bases from V and 2 bases from J, with 5 bases between. CDR3 size: 13 residues. CDR3: CASSSQNTGELFF. The DNA for the CDR3 is TGTGCCAGCAGTTCCCAAAACACCGGGGAGCTGTTTTTT.

This clone was observed a few times. V is TRBV7-2 and J is TRBJ2-2, with 8 bases aligning to TRBD1. Germline assignment: CDR1 SGHTA and CDR2 FQGNSA. With 5 bases clipped from V and 4 bases from J, the junction kept 9 bases outside the gene matches. The CDR3 spans 16 residues. The CDR3 loop reads CASSPPATGVTGELFF. CDR3 in DNA: TGTGCCAGCAGCCCCCCCGCGACAGGGGTCACCGGGGAGCTGTTTTTT.

The rearrangement links TRBV6-8 to TRBJ2-7, with 10 nucleotides matching TRBD2. From germline, CDR1 is MNHGY and CDR2 SAAAGT. V lost 10 bases and J lost 0; bases outside the gene matches: 15. This CDR3 region has 17 residues. The CDR3 DNA is TGTGCCACGCCACCCAAACTAGCGGGACTTAGCTCCTACGAGCAGTACTTC. It specifies CATPPKLAGLSSYEQYF.

This clone was detected a few times. The rearrangement uses TRBV12-3 or TRBV12-4 and TRBJ1-1; 7 bases are a match to TRBD1. The V segment lost 7 bases and the J segment 5 bases; nucleotides outside the gene matches: 7. This CDR3 contains 13 residues. CDR3 protein: CASTLGGRTEAFF. In nucleotides, the CDR3 is TGTGCCAGCACGTTAGGGGGCAGGACTGAAGCTTTCTTT.

This rearrangement joins TRBV4-1 to TRBJ1-5; D remains unclear. Looked up from germline, CDR1 is MGHRA and CDR2 is YSYEKL. Trimming took 4 bases from V and 5 from J, leaving 12 bases between them. There are 14 residues in the CDR3. CDR3 sequence (DNA): TGCGCCAGCAGCCGACTTTTCCCCGATCAGCCCCAGCATTTT. This translates into CASSRLFPDQPQHF.

The chain couples TRBV24-1 to TRBJ2-1, with D maybe TRBD2 (6 bases). Trimming cost V 4 bases and J 11 bases, with 11 bases left between them. The CDR3 covers 12 residues. The germline V gene encodes CDR1 KGHDR and CDR2 SFDVKD. The CDR3 nucleotides are TGTGCCACCAGTGAGCCGACTAGTCAGCAGTTCTTC. Its translation is CATSEPTSQQFF.

The CDR3 spells CASSIGGDSTLTQYF. The CDR3 bases are TGTGCCAGTAGTATAGGGGGGGACTCGACACTGACCCAGTACTTC. This sequence joins TRBV19 and TRBJ2-5, with D perhaps TRBD2 (6 bases). The V and J ends lost 1 base and 7 bases respectively, with 16 bases between them. CDR1 and CDR2 (germline): LNHDA, SQIVND (reference sequence). CDR3 length: 15 amino acids.

Only a few counts were recorded for this clone. The chain links TRBV10-3 to TRBJ2-6; TRBD1 matches 10 bases. J lost 2 bases, V lost 2 bases, and 18 bases had no gene match. CDR1 ENHRY and CDR2 SYGVKD come from the germline V gene. The CDR3 loop spans 22 amino acids. This CDR3 reads CAISEKGFSRTGGPTGANVLTF. The CDR3 DNA is TGTGCCATCAGTGAGAAGGGATTTTCTAGGACAGGGGGGCCAACTGGGGCCAACGTCCTGACTTTC.

The chain is built from TRBV10-2 and TRBJ2-1; 9 positions match TRBD2. The length of the CDR3 is 15 residues. The V and J ends lost 7 bases and 8 bases, in that order; junction bases with no gene match: 12. CDR1 is WSHSY, CDR2 SAAADI, per germline. The CDR3 spells CASKETSGQGDEQFF. The CDR3 region has the DNA TGCGCCAGCAAAGAGACTAGCGGACAAGGGGATGAGCAGTTCTTC.

This rearrangement joins TRBV5-4 to TRBJ2-5; 11 positions match TRBD1. This CDR3 contains 14 residues. The V segment lost 5 bases and the J segment 4 bases; nucleotides outside the gene matches: 4. Looked up from germline, CDR1 is SGHNT and CDR2 is YYREEE (reference sequence). The CDR3 nucleotides are TGTGCCAGCAGGAGGACAGGGGGCCGAGAGACCCAGTACTTC. Translated: CASRRTGGRETQYF.

This clone was found a few times. This rearrangement joins TRBV28 to TRBJ1-5; a weak D match, TRBD1 (5 bases). Germline CDR1 is MDHEN and CDR2 is SYDVKM. The CDR3 runs 15 residues. Trimming removed 1 base at V and 3 bases at J, with 10 bases between. The CDR3 DNA follows: TGTGCCAGCAGTTTATACGACAGTGCCAATCAGCCCCAGCATTTT. Translating it yields CASSLYDSANQPQHF.

This clone was detected once. The genes are TRBV27 and TRBJ1-5, with 10 bases fitting TRBD1. Germline V gene lookup returns CDR1 MNHEY and CDR2 SMNVEV (reference sequence). This CDR3 comprises 16 residues. Losses at the gene ends were 4 bases for V and 2 bases for J; bases not matched to a gene: 5. The CDR3 nucleotides are TGTGCCAGCAGTTCGTTCGGGACAGGGGGCAATCAGCCCCAGCATTTT. This sequence encodes CASSSFGTGGNQPQHF.

This clone occurred once. The V and J genes are TRBV6-5 and TRBJ1-1; D remains unclear. Between the trimmed V and J ends, which lost 6 bases and 8 bases, there was a span of 22 bases. CDR1 and CDR2 from the germline V gene are MNHEY and SVGAGI. The CDR3 runs to 15 residues. DNA for the CDR3: TGTGCCAGCAGGCCCCGGGGTAGCGGGGTCTTGGAAGCTTTCTTT. Translated: CASRPRGSGVLEAFF.

This chain connects TRBV25-1 to TRBJ2-7; D is unclear. V was clipped by 4 bases and J by 3 bases, with 4 bases between them. CDR1 and CDR2 from the germline V gene are MGHDK and SYGVNS. This CDR3 has 11 amino acids. CDR3 coding DNA: TGTGCCAGCAGTGGACACTACGAGCAGTACTTC. Residues: CASSGHYEQYF.

This chain uses TRBV18 with TRBJ2-7; maybe TRBD2 (6 bases). CDR3 size: 14 residues. From germline, CDR1 is KGHSH and CDR2 LQKENI. With 3 bases removed from V and 3 bases from J, the gap between germline ends came to 12 bases. DNA of the CDR3: TGTGCCAGCTCACCCCGGGACTCCGGCTACGAGCAGTACTTC. This translates into CASSPRDSGYEQYF. The full variable domain, in which reference TRBV18 and TRBJ2-7 provide the parts outside the CDR3, is NAGVMQNPRHLVRRRGQEARLRCSPMKGHSHVYWYRQLPEEGLKFMVYLQKENIIDESGMPKERFSAEFPKEGPSILRIQQVVRGDSAAYFCASSPRDSGYEQYFGPGTRLTVT.

The chain carries TRBV5-6 and TRBJ2-2, with D perhaps TRBD2 (6 bases). The V gene's germline CDR1 is SGHDT and CDR2 YYEEEE. The V gene lost 5 bases and the J gene lost 4 bases, with 9 bases spanning the gap. The CDR3 loop spans 13 amino acids. The CDR3 sequence: CASSRDSTGELFF. The CDR3 DNA reads as TGTGCCAGCAGTCGGGACTCCACCGGGGAGCTGTTTTTT.

The genes are TRBV7-9 and TRBJ2-6, with D possibly matching TRBD1 (6 bases). CDR1 and CDR2 from the germline V gene are SEHNR and FQNEAQ (reference sequence). This CDR3 is 16 amino acids long. Trimming removed 5 bases at V and 1 base at J, with 12 bases between. DNA of the CDR3: TGTGCCAGCAGCCTGGACAGACGGTCTGGGGCCAACGTCCTGACTTTC. Its protein product is CASSLDRRSGANVLTF.

This clone was recorded only once. The rearrangement links TRBV6-5 to TRBJ1-6; a weak D match, TRBD1 (6 bases). From germline, CDR1 is MNHEY and CDR2 SVGAGI. V dropped 4 bases and J dropped 10 bases, with 17 bases sitting between them. The CDR3 consists of 15 residues. This CDR3 reads CASSSQGLLGSPLHF. CDR3 coding DNA: TGTGCCAGCAGTTCACAGGGCCTGTTAGGATCACCCCTCCACTTT.

The rearrangement links TRBV4-3 to TRBJ2-2, with D possibly being TRBD2 (6 bases). Trimming left V 1 base short and J 3 bases short, with 9 bases between. Germline V CDR1 and CDR2: LGHNA, YSLEER. The CDR3 spans 15 residues. CDR3 nucleotide sequence: TGCGCCAGCAGCCAAGCGTCGGGGGACACCGGGGAGCTGTTTTTT. It specifies CASSQASGDTGELFF.

This clone was recorded a few times. The chain couples TRBV18 to TRBJ1-4; D not resolved. V lost 7 bases to trimming and J lost 5 bases, with 11 bases between them. Germline lookup yields CDR1 KGHSH and CDR2 LQKENI. This CDR3 comprises 13 residues. The DNA of the CDR3 is TGTGCCAGCTTACAAACCGGGAATGAAAAACTGTTTTTT. Its protein product is CASLQTGNEKLFF.

This clone appeared a single time. The rearrangement links TRBV20-1 to TRBJ1-1, with unresolved D. The CDR3 length is 16 residues. V was shortened by 3 bases and J by 0 bases, with 17 bases between the two germline ends. Germline V gene sequence: CDR1 DFQATT, CDR2 SNEGSKA (reference sequence). CDR3 region: CSASPGSFIMNTEAFF. In DNA form, the CDR3 reads TGCAGTGCTAGTCCCGGGTCCTTCATTATGAACACTGAAGCTTTCTTT.

The chain combines TRBV29-1 with TRBJ2-1, with 10 bases matching TRBD2. V dropped 5 bases and J dropped 2; count of bases not matched to a gene: 6. The length of the CDR3 is 15 residues. Germline V gene data show CDR1 as SQVTM and CDR2 as ANQGSEA. The CDR3 DNA follows: TGCAGCGTTCCTGTTAGCGGGAGGACCTACAATGAGCAGTTCTTC. Its protein is CSVPVSGRTYNEQFF.

The gene calls are TRBV18 and TRBJ1-3; D is perhaps TRBD1 (5 bases). Germline CDR1 KGHSH, CDR2 LQKENI. This CDR3 is built from 14 residues. V lost 6 bases to trimming and J lost 1 base, with 10 bases between them. CDR3 loop: CASSIGVSGNTIYF. The CDR3 DNA is TGTGCCAGCTCCATAGGGGTGTCTGGAAACACCATATATTTT. Variable domain in full (rest from reference TRBV18 and TRBJ1-3): NAGVMQNPRHLVRRRGQEARLRCSPMKGHSHVYWYRQLPEEGLKFMVYLQKENIIDESGMPKERFSAEFPKEGPSILRIQQVVRGDSAAYFCASSIGVSGNTIYFGEGSWLTVV.

The chain carries TRBV5-4 and TRBJ2-2; 11 nucleotides agree with TRBD2. Germline CDR1 reads SGHNT; CDR2 reads YYREEE (reference sequence). The CDR3 runs 19 residues. V trimming: 4 bases; J trimming: 1 base; junction bases outside the gene matches: 12. CDR3 region: CASSRSYSGRVQNTGELFF. CDR3 sequence (DNA): TGTGCCAGCAGCCGCTCCTATAGCGGGAGGGTCCAGAACACCGGGGAGCTGTTTTTT.